Listed here are 29 T cell receptor beta chains from one sample, sequenced in a study of T cell repertoires in cytomegalovirus infection. MiXCR, applied by TCRdb to the reads, yields one record per CDR3 protein. In the table there are 150,000 to 190,000 distinct CDR3 sequences, 23% of which are singletons. What was sequenced was PBMCs. The source of these receptors is a human donor in good health (CMV status not recorded). Some clones in this sample may be carry-over from other donors' samples.

The chain combines TRBV2 with TRBJ1-5; TRBD1 might be the D (6 bases). The CDR3 is made up of 15 amino acids. The ends were cut back, 6 bases at V and 3 bases at J, with 15 bases in the middle. Germline assignment: CDR1 SNHLY and CDR2 FYNNEI. The CDR3 sequence is CASSEDSFYNQPQHF. The CDR3 DNA follows: TGTGCCAGCAGCGAGGACAGCTTTTACAATCAGCCCCAGCATTTT.

This clonotype was counted at least ten times. The V call is TRBV7-2, the J call TRBJ1-5; the D is unclear. The germline gives CDR1 SGHTA, CDR2 FQGNSA. This CDR3 has 16 amino acids. V dropped 5 bases and J dropped 2 bases, with 16 bases sitting between them. The CDR3 here is CASSVGPGGGNQPQHF. The CDR3 region has the DNA TGTGCCAGCAGCGTTGGACCCGGAGGTGGCAATCAGCCCCAGCATTTT.

V usage is TRBV2 and J usage is TRBJ2-1; D unresolved. Trimming shortened V by 7 bases and J by 8 bases, and 12 bases separated the two germline ends. Germline CDR1 and CDR2: SNHLY and FYNNEI. This CDR3 is 12 amino acids long. The CDR3 region is CASTSSLHEQFF. The CDR3 bases are TGTGCCAGCACCTCTTCATTGCATGAGCAGTTCTTC.

The table lists this clonotype with a few counts. The V gene is TRBV4-1, the J gene TRBJ1-1; unclear D gene. Germline values: CDR1 MGHRA, CDR2 YSYEKL. The V end lost 1 base, the J end lost 5 bases, and 11 bases lay between the germline ends. The CDR3 has 14 amino acids. CDR3 DNA sequence: TGCGCCAGCAGCCAAGTATCCCGGAAGACTGAAGCTTTCTTT. It yields the protein CASSQVSRKTEAFF.

This clonotype was counted only a few times. The chain has TRBV28 and TRBJ2-6; no clear D. From germline, CDR1 is MDHEN and CDR2 SYDVKM. CDR3 length equals 14 residues. Trimming removed 4 bases from V and 0 bases from J, with 4 bases in between. The CDR3 is CASSSDSGANVLTF. The CDR3 DNA sequence: TGTGCCAGCAGTTCCGACTCTGGGGCCAACGTCCTGACTTTC.

DNA of the CDR3: TGTGCCAGCAGCAGGACCGGGACTAGCGGGCACACAGATACGCAGTATTTT. Amino acids: CASSRTGTSGHTDTQYF. The chain joins TRBV6-5 to TRBJ2-3, with 12 bases aligning to TRBD2. CDR1 is MNHEY, CDR2 SVGAGI, per germline. The CDR3 length is 17 residues. With V trimmed by 6 bases and J by 2 bases, 9 bases remained unmatched.

This clonotype was detected a few times. This rearrangement joins TRBV29-1 to TRBJ2-6; the D gene is possibly TRBD2 (5 bases). The CDR3 runs 16 residues. CDR1 and CDR2 from the germline V gene are SQVTM and ANQGSEA. V was cut by 0 bases and J by 0 bases, with 9 bases left in between. The CDR3 loop reads CSVEDHAGSGANVLTF. The CDR3 coding sequence is TGCAGCGTTGAAGATCACGCGGGCTCTGGGGCCAACGTCCTGACTTTC.

A few counts support this clonotype. The rearrangement joins TRBV6-2 or TRBV6-3 to TRBJ2-1; D possibly matches TRBD1 or TRBD2 (5 bases each). The germline V and J ends were trimmed by 4 bases and 10 bases, with 8 bases remaining between them. Germline loops: CDR1 MNHEY, CDR2 SVGEGT. The CDR3 length is 11 residues. The CDR3: CASSWGREQFF. The CDR3 DNA reads TGTGCCAGCAGTTGGGGACGCGAGCAGTTCTTC.

This clonotype showed up many times. This chain connects TRBV20-1 to TRBJ1-2; D perhaps matches TRBD1 (5 bases). This CDR3 is built from 14 residues. Deletions cut 2 bases from V and 4 bases from J, with 14 bases between. Germline CDR1 reads DFQATT; CDR2 reads SNEGSKA (reference sequence). DNA of the CDR3: TGCAGTGCTAGACTAACGGACGGGGCCTATGGCTACACCTTC. This gives the protein CSARLTDGAYGYTF.

The chain uses TRBV25-1 and TRBJ2-7, with a tentative D call TRBD2 (6 bases). The CDR3 is 14 amino acids. The V end lost 4 bases, the J end lost 1 base, and 11 bases lay between the germline ends. Germline V gives CDR1 MGHDK, CDR2 SYGVNS. The DNA of the CDR3 is TGTGCCAGCAGTGCTCTCGGGAGTTCCTACGAGCAGTACTTC. Amino acid sequence: CASSALGSSYEQYF.

The genes are TRBV3-1 and TRBJ2-2, with a weak D call TRBD2 (5 bases). CDR3 length equals 16 residues. Per germline, CDR1 LGHDT and CDR2 YNNKEL (reference sequence). V shed 0 bases and J shed 6 bases, with 14 bases lying between them. Written as DNA, the CDR3 is TGTGCCAGCAGCCAAGATGGAAATGGACTGGCCGGGGAGCTGTTTTTT. This codes for CASSQDGNGLAGELFF.

Many counts were recorded for this clonotype. This chain connects TRBV7-2 to TRBJ2-5; the D is unclear. V was trimmed by 1 base and J by 1 base, leaving 7 bases between them. In germline, CDR1 is SGHTA, CDR2 FQGNSA. This CDR3 spans 14 amino acids. CDR3 DNA sequence: TGTGCCAGCAGCTTAGGAGGCAGCCAAGAGACCCAGTACTTC. The encoded protein is CASSLGGSQETQYF.

In this sample, this clonotype turned up many times. The J gene is TRBJ2-7, the V gene TRBV7-2, with D unclear. CDR1 SGHTA and CDR2 FQGNSA come from the germline V gene. V was cut by 5 bases and J by 7 bases, with 9 bases left in between. The CDR3 extends over 11 amino acids. The CDR3 loop reads CASSTLREQYF. The CDR3 coding sequence is TGTGCCAGCAGCACCCTGAGGGAGCAGTACTTC.

This sequence joins TRBV28 and TRBJ1-1; D gene unclear. The V end was cut by 5 bases, the J end by 4 bases, with 8 bases between. Germline assignment: CDR1 MDHEN and CDR2 SYDVKM. This CDR3 is 12 amino acids long. The CDR3 protein is CASSLNPTEAFF. The CDR3 DNA reads TGTGCCAGCAGTCTTAACCCCACTGAAGCTTTCTTT. The full variable domain, with the rest looked up from reference TRBV28 and TRBJ1-1, is DVKVTQSSRYLVKRTGEKVFLECVQDMDHENMFWYRQDPGLGLRLIYFSYDVKMKEKGDIPEGYSVSREKKERFSLILESASTNQTSMYLCASSLNPTEAFFGQGTRLTVV.

In this sample, this clonotype turned up many times. The rearrangement links TRBV7-3 to TRBJ2-1; tentatively, D is TRBD1 (5 bases). The CDR3 contains 16 residues. Per germline, CDR1 SGHTA and CDR2 FQGTGA. Trimming removed 1 base at V and 4 bases at J, with 14 bases between. In DNA form, the CDR3 reads TGTGCCAGCAGCTTAAGTCCCAGGGTTCCTTACAATGAGCAGTTCTTC. Protein sequence: CASSLSPRVPYNEQFF.

This clonotype occurred many times. The chain has TRBV7-2 and TRBJ2-6, with 11 bases lining up with TRBD2. In germline, CDR1 is SGHTA, CDR2 FQGNSA. The CDR3 spans 17 residues. V dropped 3 bases and J dropped 4; count of bases not matched to a gene: 5. In DNA, the CDR3 is TGTGCCAGCAGCTTTAGCGGGGGGGCCCCAGGGGCCAACGTCCTGACTTTC. It specifies CASSFSGGAPGANVLTF.

This clonotype has more than one count but fewer than ten. The chain combines TRBV28 with TRBJ1-1; 8 bases fit TRBD1. Unmatched junction bases numbered 8, after V lost 6 bases and J lost 5 bases. Germline V gene data show CDR1 as MDHEN and CDR2 as SYDVKM. The CDR3 runs 14 residues. The CDR3 sequence: CASRRRDRLTEAFF. CDR3 DNA: TGTGCCAGCAGACGCCGGGACAGGCTTACTGAAGCTTTCTTT. Filled out from reference TRBV28 and TRBJ1-1, the complete variable domain reads DVKVTQSSRYLVKRTGEKVFLECVQDMDHENMFWYRQDPGLGLRLIYFSYDVKMKEKGDIPEGYSVSREKKERFSLILESASTNQTSMYLCASRRRDRLTEAFFGQGTRLTVV.

This clonotype was recorded a few times. The chain couples TRBV7-2 to TRBJ2-5; D unresolved. Germline lookup yields CDR1 SGHTA and CDR2 FQGNSA. This CDR3 is 13 amino acids long. Deletions cut 4 bases from V and 0 bases from J, with 6 bases between. The CDR3 reads CASSSTNQETQYF. CDR3 nucleotide sequence: TGTGCCAGCAGCTCTACAAACCAAGAGACCCAGTACTTC.

This chain joins TRBV5-1 and TRBJ2-7, with D unresolved. Per the germline V gene, CDR1 is SGHRS and CDR2 is YFSETQ. V gave up 0 bases and J gave up 4 bases, with 8 bases separating them. The CDR3 contains 13 residues. CDR3 loop: CASSLEGRYEQYF. CDR3 nucleotides: TGCGCCAGCAGCTTGGAGGGCCGGTACGAGCAGTACTTC.

The CDR3 loop reads CASSPGDRAQETQYF. The CDR3 nucleotides read TGTGCCAGCAGCCCAGGGGATAGAGCACAAGAGACCCAGTACTTC. The chain joins TRBV11-2 to TRBJ2-5, with D maybe TRBD1 (6 bases). The V gene lost 5 bases and the J gene lost 2 bases, with 15 bases spanning the gap. The germline CDR1 and CDR2 sequences are SGHAT and FQNNGV. The CDR3 runs 15 residues.

The rearrangement links TRBV6-2 or TRBV6-3 to TRBJ2-2; tentative D call: TRBD1 (5 bases). V was clipped by 2 bases and J by 3 bases, with 10 bases between them. Germline values: CDR1 MNHEY, CDR2 SVGEGT. The CDR3 covers 15 residues. The CDR3 DNA reads as TGTGCCAGCAGTTACCGGGCAGGGCACACCGGGGAGCTGTTTTTT. Translation gives CASSYRAGHTGELFF.

There are many counts of this clonotype. The chain combines TRBV6-2 or TRBV6-3 with TRBJ1-5, with TRBD1 matching over 8 bases. The germline CDR1 and CDR2 sequences are MNHEY and SVGEGT. The CDR3 consists of 16 residues. The J segment lost 0 bases and the V segment lost 8 bases, leaving 9 bases of the junction unmatched. CDR3 amino acids: CASESGTGHSNQPQHF. For the CDR3, the DNA is TGTGCCAGCGAATCCGGGACAGGACATAGCAATCAGCCCCAGCATTTT.

This clonotype was detected many times. The rearrangement uses TRBV7-8 and TRBJ1-5, with D unclear. CDR3 length: 14 residues. With 0 bases removed from V and 7 bases from J, the gap between germline ends came to 10 bases. Germline V CDR1 and CDR2: SGHVS, FQNEAQ. CDR3 in amino acids: CASSLAAGGQPQHF. The CDR3 DNA sequence: TGTGCCAGCAGCTTAGCGGCTGGAGGCCAGCCCCAGCATTTT. Full variable domain (outside the CDR3, taken from reference TRBV7-8 and TRBJ1-5): GAGVSQSPRYKVAKRGQDVALRCDPISGHVSLFWYQQALGQGPEFLTYFQNEAQLDKSGLPSDRFFAERPEGSVSTLKIQRTQQEDSAVYLCASSLAAGGQPQHFGDGTRLSIL.

This clonotype was found a few times. One end of the junction is discordant with germline, which a read error may explain. The V call is TRBV7-6, the J call TRBJ2-5; TRBD2 matches 10 bases. CDR3 length: 15 amino acids. Germline CDR1 SGHVS, CDR2 FNYEAQ. The CDR3 bases are TGTGCTAGCAGCCCGAGCGGGGGGGCCGGGGAGACCCAGTACTTC. Translated, it gives CASSPSGGAGETQYF.

On this clonotype itself: This sequence may be a read error, since a much larger clone differs from it by one base. The chain combines TRBV27 with TRBJ1-5, with a tentative D call TRBD1 (5 bases). Germline V CDR1 and CDR2: MNHEY, SMNVEV (reference sequence). This CDR3 comprises 16 residues. The CDR3 spells CANSPSWGEDNQPQHF. The DNA of the CDR3 is TGTGCCAACAGTCCAAGCTGGGGGGAAGACAATCAGCCCCAGCATTTT.

V gene TRBV6-5 combines with J gene TRBJ2-2; possibly TRBD1 for D (5 bases). Germline CDR1 reads MNHEY; CDR2 reads SVGAGI. This CDR3 is built from 16 residues. The V end lost 3 bases, the J end lost 0 bases, and 11 bases lay between the germline ends. CDR3 nucleotides: TGTGCCAGCAGTTATGGGCAGGGTTCGAACACCGGGGAGCTGTTTTTT. This sequence encodes CASSYGQGSNTGELFF.

The chain is built from TRBV28 and TRBJ2-3; possibly TRBD1 for D (7 bases). Germline V gene lookup returns CDR1 MDHEN and CDR2 SYDVKM. This CDR3 comprises 17 residues. V was clipped by 6 bases and J by 0 bases, with 19 bases between them. In DNA form, the CDR3 reads TGTGCCAGCAGGACCTATAGCAGGGGGGAGAGCACAGATACGCAGTATTTT. Protein product: CASRTYSRGESTDTQYF.

The rearrangement links TRBV2 to TRBJ1-5, with TRBD1 as a possible D gene (6 bases). Trimming took 5 bases from V and 4 from J, leaving 15 bases between them. Per germline, CDR1 SNHLY and CDR2 FYNNEI. This CDR3 contains 15 residues. In DNA form, the CDR3 reads TGTGCCAGCAGTCCAACCGGGACAAAGAATCAGCCCCAGCATTTT. Protein sequence: CASSPTGTKNQPQHF.

The gene calls are TRBV7-2 and TRBJ2-1; D is perhaps TRBD2 (6 bases). With 1 base removed from V and 6 bases from J, the gap between germline ends came to 16 bases. From germline, CDR1 is SGHTA and CDR2 FQGNSA. The CDR3 is 16 amino acids. CDR3 region: CASSLGWRGQGNEQFF. The CDR3 DNA reads TGTGCCAGCAGCTTAGGATGGAGGGGTCAAGGCAATGAGCAGTTCTTC.